This T cell receptor beta chain was recovered during a study of blood T cell repertoires in COVID-19. Ages ranged from about 18 to 90 years, with residence in about two dozen US areas. Participants had their cohort set by participant-reported clinical history. How the authors handled the data: Amplifying reference gene primers gave estimates of nucleated cell counts. The repertoire was sequenced with immunoSEQ multiplex PCR; TCRdb's copy has only in-frame clones and lacks some. Clone size and the V and J calls come from that table; the DNA yielded D and trimming. This sample has 350,000 or so clones, with just over 85% found just once. Germline V lookup: CDR1 LGHDT, CDR2 YNNKEL (reference sequence). The CDR3 is 16 amino acids. V shed 0 bases and J 4 bases; nucleotides not matched to a gene: 4.

The genes are TRBV3-1 (or the pseudogene TRBV3-2) and TRBJ1-2; 11 nucleotides match TRBD1. Sequencing was performed on PBMCs or T cells enriched from blood (not recorded which). This TCR was sampled from a woman in her thirties or forties with acute COVID-19. The CDR3 loop reads CASSQEWTGGSYGYTF. CDR3 nucleotide sequence: TGTGCCAGCAGCCAAGAGTGGACAGGGGGCTCCTATGGCTACACCTTC.